A single sample gave rise to the 21 T cell receptor beta chains below, sequenced in a study of blood T cell repertoires in COVID-19. Assay used: immunoSEQ multiplex PCR; TCRdb lists only in-frame clones, some missing. The sample lists over 300,000 clones, 89% seen once, with approximately 1.2% in the top ten. The material sequenced was peripheral blood. The receptors were gathered from a man aged 40-55 years with acute or convalescent COVID-19.

The V call is TRBV4-3, the J call TRBJ1-2; D unresolved. This CDR3 contains 14 residues. Germline CDR1 reads LGHNA; CDR2 reads YSLEER. The V end was cut by 1 base, the J end by 2 bases, with 8 bases between. CDR3 amino acids: CASSQGPENYGYTF. DNA of the CDR3: TGCGCCAGCAGCCAAGGCCCAGAAAACTATGGCTACACCTTC.

This clone occurred a few times. The chain links TRBV7-8 to TRBJ1-5; D remains unclear. The germline V gene has CDR1 SGHVS and CDR2 FQNEAQ. The CDR3 extends over 14 amino acids. V was trimmed by 0 bases and J by 5 bases, leaving 8 bases between them. CDR3 protein: CASSLAGDYQPQHF. The CDR3 coding sequence is TGTGCCAGCAGCTTAGCGGGAGATTATCAGCCCCAGCATTTT.

The rearrangement links TRBV18 to TRBJ1-2; D may be TRBD1 (6 bases). Per the germline V gene, CDR1 is KGHSH and CDR2 is LQKENI. The CDR3 runs 14 residues. The ends were cut back, 3 bases at V and 8 bases at J, with 16 bases in the middle. The CDR3: CASSPPGGVGGYTF. The DNA of the CDR3 is TGTGCCAGCTCACCTCCGGGGGGCGTTGGCGGCTACACCTTC.

The chain recombines TRBV7-2 with TRBJ1-2; possible D gene TRBD1, 5 bases. The CDR3 loop spans 16 amino acids. V lost 1 base and J lost 1, with 13 bases in between. Germline loops: CDR1 SGHTA, CDR2 FQGNSA. The DNA of the CDR3 is TGTGCCAGCAGCTTAGAAACTCCGGGGGTTAACTATGGCTACACCTTC. It encodes CASSLETPGVNYGYTF.

The chain joins TRBV12-3 or TRBV12-4 to TRBJ1-5; 7 bases agree with TRBD1. The CDR3 consists of 13 residues. V shed 1 base and J 9 bases; nucleotides not matched to a gene: 3. The CDR3 protein is CASSLGQGRPQHF. The CDR3 DNA follows: TGTGCCAGCAGTTTAGGACAGGGTAGGCCCCAGCATTTT.

On this clone itself: This specimen includes other DNA sequences encoding the same CDR3. This chain uses TRBV29-1 with TRBJ1-1; TRBD1 aligns across 10 bases. V lost 5 bases to trimming and J lost 1 base; unmatched junction nucleotides: 1. Per germline, CDR1 SQVTM and CDR2 ANQGSEA. The CDR3 length is 13 residues. DNA of the CDR3: TGCAGCGTTCGGACAGGGGGGAACACTGAAGCTTTCTTT. This codes for CSVRTGGNTEAFF.

The gene calls are TRBV9 and TRBJ2-1, with TRBD1 as a possible D gene (6 bases). The length of the CDR3 is 15 residues. Germline V gene lookup returns CDR1 SGDLS and CDR2 YYNGEE. Trimming took 3 bases from V and 2 from J, leaving 12 bases between them. Written as DNA, the CDR3 is TGTGCCAGCAGCGCCAGGACAGATACCTACAATGAGCAGTTCTTC. Its protein is CASSARTDTYNEQFF.

V and J are TRBV10-3 and TRBJ2-5, with 16 bases aligning to TRBD2. This CDR3 region has 18 residues. With V trimmed by 5 bases and J by 4 bases, 10 bases remained unmatched. CDR1 is ENHRY, CDR2 SYGVKD, per germline. CDR3 amino acids: CAISTTGLAGGRGETQYF. The CDR3 nucleotides read TGTGCCATCAGTACAACGGGACTAGCGGGGGGGCGTGGAGAGACCCAGTACTTC.

V gene TRBV30 combines with J gene TRBJ2-3, with TRBD2 matching 8 bases. V dropped 5 bases and J dropped 8; count of bases not matched to a gene: 3. The CDR3 totals 11 residues. The V gene's germline CDR1 is GTSNPN and CDR2 SVGIG (reference sequence). The CDR3 region is CAWGLAGTQYF. The DNA of the CDR3 is TGTGCCTGGGGACTAGCTGGTACGCAGTATTTT. The entire variable domain, with the rest obtained from reference TRBV30 and TRBJ2-3, is as follows: SQTIHQWPATLVQPVGSPLSLECTVEGTSNPNLYWYRQAAGRGLQLLFYSVGIGQISSEVPQNLSASRPQDRQFILSSKKLLLSDSGFYLCAWGLAGTQYFGPGTRLTVL.

V gene TRBV30 combines with J gene TRBJ2-2; the D gene is possibly TRBD1 (5 bases). CDR3 length: 13 residues. V lost 3 bases and J lost 0, with 5 bases in between. Germline CDR1 is GTSNPN and CDR2 is SVGIG (reference sequence). The DNA for the CDR3 is TGTGCCTGGAGAGGGGCGAACACCGGGGAGCTGTTTTTT. Translation: CAWRGANTGELFF.

The genes are TRBV28 and TRBJ1-1, with TRBD1 as a possible D gene (5 bases). Per germline, CDR1 MDHEN and CDR2 SYDVKM. The V end was cut by 10 bases, the J end by 1 base, with 16 bases between. The CDR3 length is 14 residues. CDR3: CAIVNRGKNTEAFF. CDR3 coding DNA: TGTGCCATCGTGAATCGGGGGAAGAACACTGAAGCTTTCTTT.

This chain joins TRBV6-1 and TRBJ2-7; D unresolved. Trimming took 3 bases from V and 4 from J, leaving 4 bases between them. The CDR3 covers 11 residues. Germline V gene lookup returns CDR1 MNHNS and CDR2 SASEGT. The CDR3 region has the DNA TGTGCCAGCAGTGATTTATACGAGCAGTACTTC. The encoded protein is CASSDLYEQYF.

The gene calls are TRBV6-1 and TRBJ2-5; 10 positions agree with TRBD2. From germline, CDR1 is MNHNS and CDR2 SASEGT. This CDR3 contains 15 residues. V shed 2 bases and J 4 bases; nucleotides not matched to a gene: 4. The DNA of the CDR3 is TGTGCCAGCAGTGAAAAAGCGGGAGGGCCAGAGACCCAGTACTTC. Protein sequence: CASSEKAGGPETQYF.

V gene TRBV28 combines with J gene TRBJ1-5; D gene ambiguous. CDR1 is MDHEN, CDR2 SYDVKM, per germline. Trimming stripped 5 bases from V and 4 bases from J, with 15 bases between. CDR3 length: 15 amino acids. The CDR3: CASSSILNWNQPQHF. In DNA, the CDR3 is TGTGCCAGCAGTAGCATACTCAATTGGAATCAGCCCCAGCATTTT.

The chain joins TRBV9 to TRBJ2-5, with a tentative D call TRBD1 (5 bases). Between the trimmed V and J ends, which lost 3 bases and 5 bases, there was a span of 14 bases. Germline CDR1 SGDLS, CDR2 YYNGEE. This CDR3 spans 14 amino acids. This CDR3 reads CASSGLDTVETQYF. CDR3 coding DNA: TGTGCCAGCAGCGGACTGGACACGGTGGAGACCCAGTACTTC.

This clone was recorded a few times. This chain joins TRBV27 and TRBJ2-5, with D possibly matching TRBD2 (5 bases). The CDR3 covers 14 residues. CDR1 and CDR2 (germline): MNHEY, SMNVEV (reference sequence). V was cut by 7 bases and J by 1 base, with 13 bases left in between. CDR3 sequence: CASKATSGQETQYF. CDR3 DNA: TGTGCCAGCAAGGCGACCAGCGGCCAAGAGACCCAGTACTTC.

V usage is TRBV7-6 and J usage is TRBJ2-7; TRBD1 matches at 12 bases. CDR1 and CDR2 (germline): SGHVS, FNYEAQ. The CDR3 contains 18 residues. V lost 0 bases, J lost 1 base, and 7 bases stayed unmatched. CDR3 in DNA: TGTGCCAGCAGCTTAGCGTGGGGGGGACAGGGGGCGTCCTACGAGCAGTACTTC. This encodes CASSLAWGGQGASYEQYF.

The rearrangement links TRBV7-9 to TRBJ2-7; 7 positions agree with TRBD2. Germline values: CDR1 SEHNR, CDR2 FQNEAQ (reference sequence). The CDR3 spans 15 residues. With V trimmed by 2 bases and J by 3 bases, 7 bases remained unmatched. Here the CDR3 DNA reads TGTGCCAGCAGCTTAACTCCTAGCGGCAACTACGAGCAGTACTTC. Amino acid sequence: CASSLTPSGNYEQYF.

This rearrangement joins TRBV6-4 to TRBJ1-2; D not resolved. V was pared by 6 bases and J by 4 bases, with 21 bases between. The length of the CDR3 is 16 residues. Germline assignment: CDR1 MRHNA and CDR2 SNTAGT. The CDR3 bases are TGTGCCAGCAGGGGAACCCGGGAACCAGACTTCTATGGCTACACCTTC. It codes for CASRGTREPDFYGYTF.

The chain carries TRBV28 and TRBJ1-2; D is perhaps TRBD1 (6 bases). The germline gives CDR1 MDHEN, CDR2 SYDVKM. The CDR3 runs 14 residues. The V end lost 4 bases, the J end lost 4 bases, and 13 bases lay between the germline ends. The CDR3 protein is CASSSGGRGYGYTF. CDR3 nucleotide sequence: TGTGCCAGCAGTTCCGGGGGGCGAGGCTATGGCTACACCTTC.

The J gene is TRBJ1-5, the V gene TRBV10-3; 8 bases fit TRBD1. V lost 4 bases, J lost 6 bases, and 5 bases stayed unmatched. Germline V gives CDR1 ENHRY, CDR2 SYGVKD. CDR3 size: 14 residues. The CDR3 DNA is TGTGCCATCAGTGGCGGGGGACAGGCTCAGCCCCAGCATTTT. This codes for CAISGGGQAQPQHF.